This T cell receptor beta chain was identified in a study of PD-1 blockade in classical Hodgkin lymphoma (dated by TCRdb to about 2020). Looking at the study overall: Nivolumab dosing was 3 mg/kg intravenously every 2 weeks, continuing until either disease progression or unacceptable toxicity. To define a peripheral blood immune signature of response to PD-1 blockade in classical Hodgkin lymphoma, the study combined TCR beta sequencing with CyTOF.

In the paper's terms, the time point label means: cycle 1 day 1 (C1D1), immediately before nivolumab initiation. Every trial patient had relapsed after autologous stem cell transplantation, and cohorts A, B and C differed in prior brentuximab vedotin exposure. The trial cohort included 55 to 65 patients with relapsed/refractory classical Hodgkin lymphoma, and each patient had a best overall response of complete response, partial response or progressive disease. Trial patients were treated with single-agent nivolumab in the multi-cohort phase II CheckMate 205 trial. Best overall response was determined by an independent review committee according to the 2007 International Working Group response criteria. Trial PBMCs were collected immediately before nivolumab initiation (C1D1) and during therapy at cycle 2 day 1 and cycle 4 day 1. Peripheral blood was collected in 8 mL Vacutainer Cell Preparation Tubes, from which PBMCs were isolated by centrifugation and then cryopreserved.

The Qiagen DNeasy kit was used to extract genomic DNA from unsorted PBMCs and from the negatively selected CD4+ and CD8+ fractions. Amplification of TCR beta CDR3 regions was done by immunoSEQ multiplex PCR with primers that anneal to V and J segments. A synthetic immune receptor repertoire was used to minimize amplification bias, and any residual bias was removed computationally once sequencing was done. The paper's data handling went like this. Repertoire diversity was quantified as the Shannon entropy index using custom Python scripts. Unsorted, CD4+ and CD8+ repertoires were analyzed separately, except in combined analyses where CD4+ and CD8+ sequences were merged in silico. A clone was considered expanded if an increase in frequency of at least 2-fold after treatment relative to C1D1 was found, and a pseudocount of 0.5 was applied to clones undetected at baseline. Clones with 0 or 1 copy at C1D1 were classified as singleton clones, and clones with 2 or more copies were classified as non-singleton clones. Clones expanded in unsorted samples were labelled as CD4+, CD8+ or unknown by matching protein sequences in sorted samples from the same patient. Wilcoxon tests on paired samples were used to test diversity changes from C1D1 to C4D1. TCRdb mirrors the immuneACCESS table, restricted to in-frame sequences. Some clones are absent from its copies; in checked studies, under half trace to an unresolved V gene, and the reason for the others is unknown. V and J calls and clone size are copied from that table; D and trimming were computed from the DNA. The sample has roughly 13,000 clones on record, roughly 80% of them singletons. The top ten constitute roughly 25% of the sample.

Broader findings and caveats from the paper: By C4D1, a significant rise was seen in CD4+ TCR diversity but not in CD8+ TCR diversity (p=0.0027 vs p=0.16), and the rise was most apparent among complete responders (p=0.02). Baseline diversity similar to that of newly diagnosed patients was observed in trial patients achieving complete response, whereas significantly lower diversity was observed in partial responders and progressors. The study was limited to a single clinical trial cohort, and causes of repertoire differences, possibly disease activity or prior therapy, remained undefined. Baseline TCR diversity was reported as lower in newly diagnosed patients than in healthy donors, and lower still in relapsed/refractory patients. Lower diversity was observed in patients in whom nivolumab was started less than 1 year after ASCT, and these patients were excluded from later analyses so that confounding by immune reconstitution would be avoided.

From the cysteine up to the phenylalanine, the CDR3 has a length of 15 residues. The only DNA kept is the CDR3, 45 bases in frame from the first base. V is cut by 11 bases and J by 1 base, and the space between the germline ends is 18 bases. Per the germline V gene (reference sequence), MNHNY is the CDR1 and SVGAGI is the CDR2. As regards this clone: What this receptor recognizes is not known. Per-base qualities were not stored, and no clone one base away is much larger.

The sequencing here drew on peripheral blood mononuclear cells (PBMCs), taken at baseline. The receptor's source is a human donor with classical Hodgkin lymphoma. In this chain, TRBV6-6 is recombined with TRBJ2-1; the D region may be TRBD1 or TRBD2, each matching 5 bases equally. The DNA sequence is as follows: TGTGCCGCAACACGAGGGACGGGGTCCTACAATGAGCAGTTCTTC. Its amino acids are CAATRGTGSYNEQFF.